This TCR beta chain originates from a study of shared T cell receptors in the human thymus. The V end was cut by 4 bases, the J end by 6 bases, with 18 bases between. Looked up from germline, CDR1 is MNHNS and CDR2 is SASEGT. CDR3 length: 15 amino acids. The table came from immunoSEQ multiplex PCR; TCRdb's copy has only in-frame clones and leaves some out. The repertoire holds 550,000 to 800,000 clones, with 80% to 90% as singletons. The same data also contributed to another study, on human thymus T cells. That investigation notes: Those donating were healthy Finnish infants in corrective surgery for congenital heart defects. Resections obtained during corrective heart surgery supplied the thymus tissue. Seemingly biased V and J gene usage marked thymic and blood repertoires. Thymic repertoires of unrelated individuals were reported in related research to overlap highly.

Sequencing input: thymocytes. The V gene is TRBV6-1, the J gene TRBJ1-2, with a weak D call TRBD1 (5 bases). The receptor was derived from a girl under two years old with a congenital heart defect. CDR3 region: CASSAPRGSPNGYTF. The CDR3 DNA reads TGTGCCAGCAGTGCCCCGCGGGGGTCACCCAATGGCTACACCTTC.